A selection of T cell receptor beta chains follows, all from one sample in a study of control samples from healthy donors and cancer patients. Sequencing used immunoSEQ multiplex PCR; TCRdb keeps in-frame clones, though not all of them. Among around 90,000 clones, about 83% were seen once, and the ten largest hold around 2.1%. What was sequenced was blood. These receptors all come from a woman in her 40s in good health. The CDR3 runs from the conserved cysteine through the conserved F or W. The order of the fields is clone size, D gene, J gene, V gene, CDR3 protein, CDR3 DNA. D genes are given only for firm matches. The listing skips clone size in some rows; elsewhere it reads once, few, many or a size class.

-	-	TRBJ1-2	TRBV6-1	CASSDLRGAAGGYTF	TGTGCCAGCAGTGACCTGCGGGGGGCGGCTGGTGGCTACACCTTC
-	-	TRBJ1-3	TRBV4-1	CASSRMGGAGNTIYF	TGCGCCAGCAGCCGAATGGGGGGGGCCGGAAACACCATATATTTT
-	-	TRBJ2-1	TRBV4-3	CASSQDRVSYNEQFF	TGCGCCAGCAGCCAAGATCGGGTCTCCTACAATGAGCAGTTCTTC
-	-	TRBJ2-3	TRBV9	CASSLDSPRTDTQYF	TGTGCCAGCAGCCTAGACTCCCCACGGACAGATACGCAGTATTTT
-	TRBD1	TRBJ2-5	TRBV15	CATSRDHDREETQYF	TGTGCCACCAGCAGAGATCACGACAGGGAAGAGACCCAGTACTTC
-	-	TRBJ1-2	TRBV13	CASSQGIYGYTF	TGTGCCAGCAGCCAGGGCATCTATGGCTACACCTTC
once	-	TRBJ1-3	TRBV12-3/TRBV12-4	CASSREDTIYF	TGTGCCAGCAGTAGGGAGGACACCATATATTTT
-	TRBD1	TRBJ1-3	TRBV3-1/TRBV3-2	CASSGRDRGNTIYF	TGTGCCAGCAGCGGCCGGGACAGAGGAAACACCATATATTTT
-	-	TRBJ2-3	TRBV5-5	CASSPEGATDTQYF	TGTGCCAGCAGCCCGGAAGGGGCCACAGATACGCAGTATTTT
-	-	TRBJ1-1	TRBV7-2	CASSPSPSTVDTEAFF	TGTGCCAGCAGCCCCTCTCCTAGTACTGTCGACACTGAAGCTTTCTTT
-	TRBD2	TRBJ2-7	TRBV6-1	CASSEASGLAVYEQYF	TGTGCCAGCAGTGAAGCATCGGGACTAGCCGTCTACGAGCAGTACTTC
few	-	TRBJ2-3	TRBV24-1	CATGQAGSSTDTQYF	TGTGCCACAGGCCAGGCGGGGAGTAGCACAGATACGCAGTATTTT
-	-	TRBJ1-2	TRBV4-1	CASSQTRDPSPNYGYTF	TGCGCCAGCAGCCAAACCCGGGATCCGAGTCCTAACTATGGCTACACCTTC
few	TRBD1	TRBJ1-5	TRBV2	CASSAGGKQPQHF	TGTGCCAGCAGCGCAGGGGGTAAGCAGCCCCAGCATTTT
-	TRBD1	TRBJ1-2	TRBV30	CASTGGMSHGYTF	TGTGCCTCGACAGGGGGAATGTCACATGGCTACACCTTC
-	-	TRBJ2-7	TRBV27	CASSPSRWGQQYF	TGTGCCAGCAGTCCGTCCCGGTGGGGGCAGCAGTACTTC
-	-	TRBJ2-7	TRBV10-2	CASSESWGPYEQYF	TGCGCCAGCAGTGAGTCGTGGGGCCCCTACGAGCAGTACTTC
-	-	TRBJ1-2	TRBV14	CASSPYRESGYTF	TGTGCCAGCAGCCCTTACAGGGAAAGTGGCTACACCTTC
-	-	TRBJ2-7	TRBV7-8	CASSPQDSTYEQYF	TGTGCCAGCAGCCCCCAGGACAGTACCTACGAGCAGTACTTC
-	TRBD1	TRBJ2-7	TRBV6-5	CASSYLRTGLPYEQYF	TGTGCCAGCAGTTACTTAAGGACAGGGTTACCCTACGAGCAGTACTTC
-	TRBD1	TRBJ2-3	TRBV29-1	CSVEPQGAPSTDTQYF	TGCAGCGTCGAACCCCAGGGGGCGCCTAGCACAGATACGCAGTATTTT
-	TRBD1	TRBJ1-1	TRBV6-2/TRBV6-3	CASSYPQDRSVGAFF	TGTGCCAGCAGTTACCCACAGGACAGGTCGGTTGGAGCTTTCTTT
-	-	TRBJ2-1	TRBV12-3/TRBV12-4	CASSFGHEQFF	TGTGCCAGCAGTTTTGGCCATGAGCAGTTCTTC
-	-	TRBJ1-5	TRBV5-4	CASSPPLREHGSYSNQPQHF	TGTGCCAGCAGCCCCCCGTTAAGGGAGCATGGGTCTTATAGCAATCAGCCCCAGCATTTT
-	TRBD1	TRBJ1-1	TRBV5-4	CASSPGQGKMNTEAFF	TGTGCCAGCAGCCCGGGACAGGGAAAGATGAACACTGAAGCTTTCTTT
-	-	TRBJ2-7	TRBV19	CASSIAGQGYEQYF	TGTGCCAGTAGTATAGCGGGGCAGGGCTACGAGCAGTACTTC
-	TRBD2	TRBJ2-5	TRBV9	CASSVGLAGREETQYF	TGTGCCAGCAGCGTAGGCCTAGCGGGGAGAGAAGAGACCCAGTACTTC
once	-	TRBJ1-6	TRBV6-5	CASSSQRANSPLHF	TGTGCCAGCAGTTCTCAGCGGGCTAATTCACCCCTCCACTTT
-	-	TRBJ2-3	TRBV24-1	CATSDRAARQGTDTQYF	TGTGCCACCAGTGATCGAGCCGCTCGCCAGGGCACAGATACGCAGTATTTT
-	-	TRBJ1-1	TRBV7-6	CASSLAGGGTEAFF	TGTGCCAGCAGCTTAGCAGGAGGAGGTACTGAAGCTTTCTTT
-	-	TRBJ1-4	TRBV7-2	CASSLEPNEKLFF	TGTGCCAGCAGCTTAGAACCTAATGAAAAACTGTTTTTT
-	TRBD1	TRBJ1-1	TRBV5-6	CASSREQGLVTEAFF	TGTGCCAGCAGTCGTGAACAGGGGCTTGTCACTGAAGCTTTCTTT
-	TRBD1	TRBJ2-2	TRBV10-3	CAISEKRQGANTGELFF	TGTGCCATCAGTGAGAAGCGACAGGGTGCGAACACCGGGGAGCTGTTTTTT
-	-	TRBJ2-7	TRBV6-2/TRBV6-3	CASSLRLSYEQYF	TGTGCCAGCAGTTTGAGGCTCTCCTACGAGCAGTACTTC
-	TRBD2	TRBJ2-3	TRBV7-2	CASSFSGGTTTDTQYF	TGTGCCAGCAGCTTTAGCGGGGGAACGACCACAGATACGCAGTATTTT
-	-	TRBJ2-1	TRBV7-2	CASSLDDSLYNEQFF	TGTGCCAGCAGCTTAGACGATTCCCTCTACAATGAGCAGTTCTTC
-	-	TRBJ1-2	TRBV19	CASSITQQRGGYTF	TGTGCCAGTAGTATAACACAACAACGTGGGGGCTACACCTTC
-	-	TRBJ1-1	TRBV5-6	CASSPPRSRDTEAFF	TGTGCCAGCAGCCCACCACGGAGTAGGGACACTGAAGCTTTCTTT
-	TRBD2	TRBJ2-7	TRBV7-8	CASSLGGNGGAPEQYF	TGTGCCAGCAGCTTAGGCGGAAACGGGGGGGCCCCCGAGCAGTACTTC
few	-	TRBJ1-4	TRBV3-1/TRBV3-2	CASSQERGNNEKLFF	TGTGCCAGCAGCCAAGAGCGGGGGAATAATGAAAAACTGTTTTTT
-	TRBD1	TRBJ1-2	TRBV5-1	CASSGQANYGYTF	TGCGCCAGCAGCGGACAGGCCAACTATGGCTACACCTTC
-	-	TRBJ1-5	TRBV2	CASSETGNQPQHF	TGTGCCAGCAGTGAAACGGGCAATCAGCCCCAGCATTTT
-	-	TRBJ2-2	TRBV20-1	CSASGGFNTGELFF	TGCAGTGCTAGTGGGGGCTTCAACACCGGGGAGCTGTTTTTT
few	-	TRBJ1-2	TRBV4-3	CASSQDGRTEDYGYTF	TGCGCCAGCAGCCAAGATGGGCGGACAGAAGACTATGGCTACACCTTC
few	-	TRBJ1-5	TRBV10-1	CASSEWYGQPQHF	TGCGCCAGCAGTGAATGGTATGGCCAGCCCCAGCATTTT
-	-	TRBJ1-2	TRBV15	CATSRVGEFSYGYTF	TGTGCCACCAGCAGAGTGGGGGAGTTTAGCTATGGCTACACCTTC
-	-	TRBJ2-7	TRBV7-9	CASSPGPMSSYEQYF	TGTGCCAGCAGCCCAGGCCCGATGAGCTCCTACGAGCAGTACTTC
-	-	TRBJ2-7	TRBV14	CASSQDRGRTYEQYF	TGTGCCAGCAGCCAAGATCGGGGAAGGACCTACGAGCAGTACTTC
-	TRBD2	TRBJ2-7	TRBV4-1	CASSQLAGGNYEQYF	TGCGCCAGCAGCCAGTTAGCGGGGGGGAACTACGAGCAGTACTTC
-	-	TRBJ2-3	TRBV6-5	CASSQVVGADTQYF	TGTGCCAGCAGTCAGGTTGTCGGGGCAGATACGCAGTATTTT
-	-	TRBJ2-7	TRBV6-5	CASRLYSSSYEQYF	TGTGCCAGCAGACTTTACAGTTCGTCCTACGAGCAGTACTTC
-	-	TRBJ1-2	TRBV5-8	CASSRPRWQGMEGYTF	TGTGCCAGCAGCCGCCCCAGGTGGCAGGGAATGGAAGGCTACACCTTC
-	-	TRBJ1-6	TRBV6-5	CASAGSGYNSPLHF	TGTGCCAGCGCAGGGTCGGGCTATAATTCACCCCTCCACTTT
few	-	TRBJ2-7	TRBV7-2	CASSLYGGGNEQYF	TGTGCCAGCAGCTTATATGGGGGCGGAAACGAGCAGTACTTC
-	TRBD2	TRBJ2-3	TRBV5-5	CASSAGGLASDTQYF	TGTGCCAGCAGCGCGGGGGGACTAGCTTCCGATACGCAGTATTTT
-	TRBD2	TRBJ2-7	TRBV3-1/TRBV3-2	CASSQVGGLAATYEQYF	TGTGCCAGCAGCCAAGTGGGTGGACTAGCGGCCACCTACGAGCAGTACTTC
-	TRBD1	TRBJ1-2	TRBV6-1	CASSEAIAGGVSNYGYTF	TGTGCCAGCAGTGAAGCCATCGCAGGGGGCGTTTCTAACTATGGCTACACCTTC